Each of the 6 T cell receptor beta chains below was sequenced from the same sample in a study of T cell changes during pregnancy in multiple sclerosis. TCRdb keeps only in-frame clones here, not all; method: immunoSEQ multiplex PCR. The sample carries about 75,000 clones, approximately 90% recorded once. The sequenced sample was CD4+ T cells from peripheral blood mononuclear cells, obtained before pregnancy. The receptors derive from a female donor with multiple sclerosis, enrolled in a pregnancy study.

The rearrangement links TRBV7-9 to TRBJ1-1; 8 bases match TRBD1. The CDR3 has 16 residues. Germline V gives CDR1 SEHNR, CDR2 FQNEAQ (reference sequence). The ends lost 2 bases at V and 7 bases at J; junction bases unmatched: 12. The CDR3 DNA reads TGTGCCAGCAGCTTAATAGGTGCGACAGGGGCGATTGAAGCTTTCTTT. Amino acids: CASSLIGATGAIEAFF.

This chain joins TRBV19 and TRBJ1-2; TRBD1 aligns across 7 bases. The germline V gene has CDR1 LNHDA and CDR2 SQIVND (reference sequence). This CDR3 is built from 17 residues. V lost 3 bases to trimming and J lost 0 bases; unmatched junction nucleotides: 10. The DNA for the CDR3 is TGTGCCAGTAGTATGTGGGGACAGCCCAAAGCTAACTATGGCTACACCTTC. Encoded protein: CASSMWGQPKANYGYTF.

The chain couples TRBV10-3 to TRBJ1-5, with 10 bases that match TRBD1. The CDR3 covers 14 residues. Germline V gives CDR1 ENHRY, CDR2 SYGVKD. V gave up 5 bases and J gave up 8 bases; unmatched junction bases: 6. The CDR3 spells CAISSDRGLEPQHF. CDR3 in DNA: TGTGCCATCAGTTCAGACAGGGGGCTGGAGCCCCAGCATTTT.

This chain connects TRBV4-1 to TRBJ1-1, with 8 positions matching TRBD1. The CDR3 is 15 amino acids. Trimming cost V 4 bases and J 4 bases; bases outside gene matches: 8. The germline V gene has CDR1 MGHRA and CDR2 YSYEKL. The CDR3, as DNA: TGCGCCAGCAGCCGCGACAGGGGAAGGGGCACTGAAGCTTTCTTT. It codes for CASSRDRGRGTEAFF.

This chain connects TRBV7-8 to TRBJ2-5, with 14 nucleotides matching TRBD2. Germline lookup yields CDR1 SGHVS and CDR2 FQNEAQ. Unmatched junction bases numbered 14, after V lost 5 bases and J lost 3 bases. This CDR3 has 19 residues. The CDR3 coding sequence is TGTGCCAGCAGCCCCAGAAGACTAGCGGGAGGGTCTGTTGAAGAGACCCAGTACTTC. Translation: CASSPRRLAGGSVEETQYF.

The chain combines TRBV19 with TRBJ2-1; D ambiguous. The germline V and J ends were trimmed by 0 bases and 5 bases, with 8 bases remaining between them. Germline CDR1 LNHDA, CDR2 SQIVND (reference sequence). This CDR3 contains 14 residues. Here the CDR3 DNA reads TGTGCCAGTAGTATAGATCCGGTAAACAATGAGCAGTTCTTC. Translated: CASSIDPVNNEQFF.